Detailed here is one T cell receptor (beta chain). What it binds is unknown. Healthy donors of bone marrow made up the group. The entry originates in a study of cytomegalovirus exposure and HLA in healthy donors. General study findings and limits: Some TCR beta chains (roughly 150 of them) were listed as cytomegalovirus-associated. Most sequenced TCRs were rare (though some public TCRs occurred in many donors). Specific recognition of CMV antigens was confirmed in vitro for three chains (all CMV-associated).

Looked up from germline, CDR1 is ENHRY and CDR2 is SYGVKD. Trimming cost V 3 bases and J 1 base, with 12 bases left between them. The length of the CDR3 is 15 residues. PCR employed 60 Vbeta and 13 Jbeta primers. Only in-frame clones appear in the TCRdb table, and some are missing; sequencing was by immunoSEQ multiplex PCR. This table holds about 120,000 clones. The sequence derives from a man between 18 and 29 years old in good health and CMV-seronegative. Specimen: PBMCs. The chain employs TRBV10-3 and TRBJ1-1; D call uncertain. CDR3 bases: TGTGCCATCAGTGATGAAAATTCCGGGAACACTGAAGCTTTCTTT. It is translated as CAISDENSGNTEAFF.